A selection of T cell receptor beta chains follows, all from one sample in a study of cytomegalovirus exposure and HLA in healthy donors. Only in-frame clones appear in the TCRdb table, and some are missing; sequencing was by immunoSEQ multiplex PCR. The sample has some 84,000 clones. Sequencing was carried out using PBMCs. These TCRs come from a man aged 45-65 years in good health and CMV-seronegative. The CDR3 runs from the conserved cysteine through the conserved F or W. The order of the fields is J gene, D gene, V gene, CDR3 protein, CDR3 DNA. The D gene is left open where the match is weak.

j_gene: TRBJ2-2
d_gene: TRBD1
v_gene: TRBV11-2
CDR3aa: CASSSLGTVPGELFF
CDR3nt: TGTGCCAGCAGCTCCCTGGGGACAGTCCCCGGGGAGCTGTTTTTT

j_gene: TRBJ2-7
d_gene: TRBD1
v_gene: TRBV7-9
CDR3aa: CASSVQGATYEQYF
CDR3nt: TGTGCCAGCAGCGTACAGGGGGCCACCTACGAGCAGTACTTC

j_gene: TRBJ1-1
d_gene: .
v_gene: TRBV10-1
CDR3aa: CASRATEAFF
CDR3nt: TGCGCCAGCAGAGCCACTGAAGCTTTCTTT

j_gene: TRBJ2-3
d_gene: .
v_gene: TRBV6-5
CDR3aa: CASSYSGTHTDTQYF
CDR3nt: TGTGCCAGCAGTTACTCCGGGACTCACACAGATACGCAGTATTTT

j_gene: TRBJ2-7
d_gene: .
v_gene: TRBV5-6
CDR3aa: CASSLPDSTYEQYF
CDR3nt: TGTGCCAGCAGCTTACCGGACAGCACCTACGAGCAGTACTTC

j_gene: TRBJ2-5
d_gene: .
v_gene: TRBV15
CDR3aa: CATSRRFGETQYF
CDR3nt: TGTGCCACCAGCAGGCGGTTTGGAGAGACCCAGTACTTC

j_gene: TRBJ1-1
d_gene: .
v_gene: TRBV29-1
CDR3aa: CSVEDSLGGGAFF
CDR3nt: TGCAGCGTTGAAGATAGTTTGGGGGGGGGTGCTTTCTTT

j_gene: TRBJ2-7
d_gene: TRBD1
v_gene: TRBV28
CDR3aa: CASSRAGTGDEQYF
CDR3nt: TGTGCCAGCAGTCGCGCCGGGACAGGGGACGAGCAGTACTTC

j_gene: TRBJ1-1
d_gene: .
v_gene: TRBV10-3
CDR3aa: CAISEAQMNTEAFF
CDR3nt: TGTGCCATCAGTGAAGCACAGATGAACACTGAAGCTTTCTTT

j_gene: TRBJ2-4
d_gene: .
v_gene: TRBV28
CDR3aa: CASESGQLKNIQYF
CDR3nt: TGTGCCAGCGAGTCTGGTCAATTAAAAAACATTCAGTACTTC

j_gene: TRBJ1-5
d_gene: .
v_gene: TRBV9
CDR3aa: CASRLGGCNQPQHF
CDR3nt: TGTGCCAGCAGATTAGGAGGTTGCAATCAGCCCCAGCATTTT

j_gene: TRBJ2-1
d_gene: TRBD2
v_gene: TRBV7-2
CDR3aa: CASSLWTSPGNEQFF
CDR3nt: TGTGCCAGCAGCTTATGGACTAGCCCGGGCAATGAGCAGTTCTTC

j_gene: TRBJ1-2
d_gene: .
v_gene: TRBV28
CDR3aa: CASNRRGARANYGYTF
CDR3nt: TGTGCCAGCAACCGGCGGGGGGCGAGAGCTAACTATGGCTACACCTTC

j_gene: TRBJ2-3
d_gene: .
v_gene: TRBV23-1
CDR3aa: CASSQSRRERSTDTQYF
CDR3nt: TGCGCCAGCAGTCAATCGCGGAGGGAGAGAAGCACAGATACGCAGTATTTT

j_gene: TRBJ1-6
d_gene: TRBD1
v_gene: TRBV2
CDR3aa: CASGGQGNSPLHF
CDR3nt: TGTGCCAGCGGAGGACAGGGGAATTCACCCCTCCACTTT

j_gene: TRBJ1-1
d_gene: .
v_gene: TRBV7-2
CDR3aa: CASSFAPSSQGIEAFF
CDR3nt: TGTGCCAGCAGCTTCGCCCCTTCAAGTCAGGGAATTGAAGCTTTCTTT

j_gene: TRBJ2-7
d_gene: .
v_gene: TRBV29-1
CDR3aa: CSVVRDSGSYEQYF
CDR3nt: TGCAGCGTTGTGAGGGACTCAGGGAGCTACGAGCAGTACTTC

j_gene: TRBJ2-7
d_gene: TRBD1
v_gene: TRBV6-6
CDR3aa: CASSYGTEEQYF
CDR3nt: TGTGCCAGCAGTTACGGGACAGAAGAGCAGTACTTC

j_gene: TRBJ1-2
d_gene: TRBD1
v_gene: TRBV7-6
CDR3aa: CASSQGQGFYGYTF
CDR3nt: TGTGCCAGCAGCCAAGGACAGGGTTTCTATGGCTACACCTTC

j_gene: TRBJ2-2
d_gene: .
v_gene: TRBV10-2
CDR3aa: CASRYSRGNTGELFF
CDR3nt: TGCGCCAGCAGATATTCCAGGGGGAACACCGGGGAGCTGTTTTTT

j_gene: TRBJ1-1
d_gene: .
v_gene: TRBV19
CDR3aa: CASSVRLNTEAFF
CDR3nt: TGTGCCAGTAGCGTCAGATTGAACACTGAAGCTTTCTTT

j_gene: TRBJ2-7
d_gene: .
v_gene: TRBV5-5
CDR3aa: CASSFWDMGLTGEQYF
CDR3nt: TGTGCCAGCAGCTTCTGGGACATGGGGCTTACGGGCGAGCAGTACTTC

j_gene: TRBJ1-6
d_gene: .
v_gene: TRBV7-9
CDR3aa: CASSAYSSAPFNSPLHF
CDR3nt: TGTGCCAGCAGCGCATACAGTTCTGCTCCTTTTAATTCACCCCTCCACTTT

j_gene: TRBJ1-5
d_gene: .
v_gene: TRBV4-2
CDR3aa: CASSQAFGASNQPQHF
CDR3nt: TGTGCCAGCAGCCAGGCCTTCGGAGCTAGCAATCAGCCCCAGCATTTT

j_gene: TRBJ2-7
d_gene: .
v_gene: TRBV6-5
CDR3aa: CASQGIGYEQYF
CDR3nt: TGTGCCAGCCAGGGAATAGGCTACGAGCAGTACTTC

j_gene: TRBJ2-3
d_gene: TRBD2
v_gene: TRBV9
CDR3aa: CASTAGGPHTDTQYF
CDR3nt: TGTGCCAGCACCGCGGGGGGACCACACACAGATACGCAGTATTTT

j_gene: TRBJ2-5
d_gene: TRBD1
v_gene: TRBV5-4
CDR3aa: CASRTGTGGPSETQYF
CDR3nt: TGTGCCAGCAGAACCGGGACAGGGGGACCCTCAGAGACCCAGTACTTC

j_gene: TRBJ2-7
d_gene: .
v_gene: TRBV20-1
CDR3aa: CSARAGDEQYF
CDR3nt: TGCAGTGCTAGAGCAGGGGACGAGCAGTACTTC

j_gene: TRBJ1-2
d_gene: .
v_gene: TRBV6-1
CDR3aa: CASSDRQGSNYGYTF
CDR3nt: TGTGCCAGCAGTGACCGACAAGGGAGTAACTATGGCTACACCTTC

j_gene: TRBJ1-5
d_gene: TRBD1
v_gene: TRBV2
CDR3aa: CASSFGQGRQAQHF
CDR3nt: TGTGCCAGCAGTTTCGGACAGGGACGACAGGCCCAGCATTTT

j_gene: TRBJ1-1
d_gene: TRBD1
v_gene: TRBV27
CDR3aa: CASSRDRATIEAFF
CDR3nt: TGTGCCAGCAGCCGGGACAGGGCTACAATTGAAGCTTTCTTT

j_gene: TRBJ1-1
d_gene: .
v_gene: TRBV28
CDR3aa: CASSLAQGYMNTEAFF
CDR3nt: TGTGCCAGCAGTTTGGCTCAGGGTTACATGAACACTGAAGCTTTCTTT

j_gene: TRBJ2-3
d_gene: TRBD2
v_gene: TRBV7-2
CDR3aa: CASSFSGGAADTQYF
CDR3nt: TGTGCCAGCAGCTTTAGCGGGGGGGCCGCAGATACGCAGTATTTT

j_gene: TRBJ1-1
d_gene: TRBD1
v_gene: TRBV6-6
CDR3aa: CASRPGQDPHEAFF
CDR3nt: TGTGCCAGCAGGCCGGGACAGGACCCCCATGAAGCTTTCTTT

j_gene: TRBJ1-3
d_gene: .
v_gene: TRBV18
CDR3aa: CASSPPGGRNSGNTIYF
CDR3nt: TGTGCCAGCTCACCGCCCGGGGGACGGAACTCTGGAAACACCATATATTTT

j_gene: TRBJ1-2
d_gene: .
v_gene: TRBV4-3
CDR3aa: CASSQGARLNYGYTF
CDR3nt: TGCGCCAGCAGCCAAGGTGCCAGGCTCAACTATGGCTACACCTTC

j_gene: TRBJ1-1
d_gene: TRBD1
v_gene: TRBV6-1
CDR3aa: CASSEWLGDRATEAFF
CDR3nt: TGTGCCAGCAGTGAGTGGTTAGGGGACAGAGCCACTGAAGCTTTCTTT

j_gene: TRBJ1-1
d_gene: .
v_gene: TRBV4-3
CDR3aa: CASSLTWGEEAFF
CDR3nt: TGCGCCAGCAGCCTTACCTGGGGGGAGGAAGCTTTCTTT

j_gene: TRBJ2-2
d_gene: TRBD2
v_gene: TRBV5-1
CDR3aa: CASSLGLAGGELFF
CDR3nt: TGCGCCAGCAGCTTGGGACTAGCGGGCGGGGAGCTGTTTTTT

j_gene: TRBJ1-2
d_gene: TRBD1
v_gene: TRBV18
CDR3aa: CASSPPRGQGNYGYTF
CDR3nt: TGTGCCAGCTCACCACCCAGGGGACAGGGCAACTATGGCTACACCTTC

j_gene: TRBJ1-2
d_gene: TRBD1
v_gene: TRBV5-1
CDR3aa: CASSLGGTDNYGYTF
CDR3nt: TGCGCCAGCAGCTTGGGTGGGACAGACAACTATGGCTACACCTTC

j_gene: TRBJ2-1
d_gene: TRBD2
v_gene: TRBV10-3
CDR3aa: CAISESKRGSDEQFF
CDR3nt: TGTGCCATCAGTGAGTCTAAGCGGGGGAGCGATGAGCAGTTCTTC

j_gene: TRBJ1-1
d_gene: .
v_gene: TRBV7-9
CDR3aa: CASSLVSENTEAFF
CDR3nt: TGTGCCAGCAGCTTAGTTAGTGAAAACACTGAAGCTTTCTTT

j_gene: TRBJ2-2
d_gene: .
v_gene: TRBV6-5
CDR3aa: CASRKPDSTGELFF
CDR3nt: TGTGCCAGCAGAAAACCAGACAGCACCGGGGAGCTGTTTTTT

j_gene: TRBJ2-3
d_gene: .
v_gene: TRBV7-9
CDR3aa: CANSGPGTITDTQYF
CDR3nt: TGTGCCAACAGTGGGCCAGGTACCATCACAGATACGCAGTATTTT

j_gene: TRBJ1-2
d_gene: .
v_gene: TRBV7-3
CDR3aa: CASSLQGQGTGYTF
CDR3nt: TGTGCCAGCAGCCTCCAAGGCCAGGGAACCGGCTACACCTTC

j_gene: TRBJ2-7
d_gene: TRBD2
v_gene: TRBV7-6
CDR3aa: CASSQSGGAYEQYF
CDR3nt: TGTGCCAGCAGCCAAAGCGGGGGGGCCTACGAGCAGTACTTC

j_gene: TRBJ2-7
d_gene: TRBD2
v_gene: TRBV5-1
CDR3aa: CASSWGLAGAYEQYF
CDR3nt: TGCGCCAGCAGCTGGGGACTAGCGGGGGCCTACGAGCAGTACTTC

j_gene: TRBJ2-7
d_gene: TRBD1
v_gene: TRBV19
CDR3aa: CASSTEDRVAYEQYF
CDR3nt: TGTGCCAGTAGTACCGAGGACAGGGTGGCCTACGAGCAGTACTTC

j_gene: TRBJ2-3
d_gene: .
v_gene: TRBV15
CDR3aa: CATSSYRADTQYF
CDR3nt: TGTGCCACCAGCAGCTACAGGGCAGATACGCAGTATTTT

j_gene: TRBJ1-4
d_gene: .
v_gene: TRBV28
CDR3aa: CASSLSEREKLFF
CDR3nt: TGTGCCAGCAGTTTATCGGAGAGGGAAAAACTGTTTTTT

j_gene: TRBJ1-2
d_gene: TRBD1
v_gene: TRBV10-3
CDR3aa: CAISETGGANYGYTF
CDR3nt: TGTGCCATCAGTGAGACAGGGGGCGCGAACTATGGCTACACCTTC

j_gene: TRBJ2-4
d_gene: .
v_gene: TRBV7-2
CDR3aa: CASSPHGDGGRYF
CDR3nt: TGTGCCAGCAGCCCGCACGGGGACGGGGGGCGGTACTTC

j_gene: TRBJ1-4
d_gene: .
v_gene: TRBV4-3
CDR3aa: CASSRNGGGANEKLFF
CDR3nt: TGCGCCAGCAGCCGGAACGGCGGGGGAGCTAATGAAAAACTGTTTTTT

j_gene: TRBJ1-1
d_gene: TRBD1
v_gene: TRBV7-9
CDR3aa: CASSLRQGAAEAFF
CDR3nt: TGTGCCAGCAGCTTAAGACAGGGGGCTGCTGAAGCTTTCTTT